Many counts were recorded for the clone carrying this T cell receptor (beta chain). After removal of 5 bases from V and 5 bases from J, the junction contained 9 bases not matched to a gene. Germline V gives CDR1 SGHVS, CDR2 FQNEAQ. The CDR3 sequence is 15 residues long. TCR beta CDR3 regions were amplified from RNA transcripts. First-round RT-PCR of the TCR CDR3 relied on the HTBI primer set. A single record per CDR3 protein comes from TCRdb applying MiXCR to the multiplex PCR reads. The sample comprises under 400,000 distinct CDR3 sequences, 13% of which are singletons, and roughly 8.3% rests with the top ten. The sample originates from a study of T cells in Graves' hyperthyroidism and ophthalmopathy.

The material sequenced was blood. The chain is built from TRBV7-8 and TRBJ1-5, with 7 bases matching TRBD1. The clonotype was recovered from a woman aged 18-35 years with Graves' hyperthyroidism. The DNA of the CDR3 is TGTGCCAGCAGCCCCAGGGGGATCGTGGATCAGCCCCAGCATTTT. Amino acids: CASSPRGIVDQPQHF. Looking up the rest from reference TRBV7-8 and TRBJ1-5 gives the full variable domain: GAGVSQSPRYKVAKRGQDVALRCDPISGHVSLFWYQQALGQGPEFLTYFQNEAQLDKSGLPSDRFFAERPEGSVSTLKIQRTQQEDSAVYLCASSPRGIVDQPQHFGDGTRLSIL.